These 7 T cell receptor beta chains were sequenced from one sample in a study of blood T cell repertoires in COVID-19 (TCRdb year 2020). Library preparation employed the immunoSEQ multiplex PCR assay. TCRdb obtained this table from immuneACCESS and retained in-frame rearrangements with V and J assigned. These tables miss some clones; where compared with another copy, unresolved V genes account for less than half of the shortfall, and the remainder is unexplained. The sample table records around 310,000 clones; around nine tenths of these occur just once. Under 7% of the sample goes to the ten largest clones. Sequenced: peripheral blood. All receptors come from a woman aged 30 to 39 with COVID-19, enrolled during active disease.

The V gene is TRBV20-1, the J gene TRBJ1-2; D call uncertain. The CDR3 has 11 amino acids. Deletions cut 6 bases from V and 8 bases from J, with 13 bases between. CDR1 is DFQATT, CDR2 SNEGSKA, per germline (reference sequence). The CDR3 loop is CSAPTPGGYTF. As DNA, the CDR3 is TGCAGTGCCCCAACTCCGGGAGGCTACACCTTC.

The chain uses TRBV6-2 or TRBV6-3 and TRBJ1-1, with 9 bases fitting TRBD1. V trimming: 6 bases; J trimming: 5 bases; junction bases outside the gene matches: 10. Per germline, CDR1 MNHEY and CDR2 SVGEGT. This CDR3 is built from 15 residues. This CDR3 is CASSKPGQGKTEAFF. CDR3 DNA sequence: TGTGCCAGCAGCAAACCGGGACAGGGAAAGACTGAAGCTTTCTTT.

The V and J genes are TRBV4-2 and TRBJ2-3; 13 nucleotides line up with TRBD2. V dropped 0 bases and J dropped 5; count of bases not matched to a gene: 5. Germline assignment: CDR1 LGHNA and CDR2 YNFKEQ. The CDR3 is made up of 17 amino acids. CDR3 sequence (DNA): TGTGCCAGCAGCCAAGAGGGACTAGCGGGAAGTCGAGATACGCAGTATTTT. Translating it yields CASSQEGLAGSRDTQYF.

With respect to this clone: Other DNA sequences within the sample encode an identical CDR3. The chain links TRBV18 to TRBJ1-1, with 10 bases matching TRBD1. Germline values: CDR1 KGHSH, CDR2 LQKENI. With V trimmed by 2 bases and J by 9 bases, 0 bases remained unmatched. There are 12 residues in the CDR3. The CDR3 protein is CASSPDRGQAFF. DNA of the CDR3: TGTGCCAGCTCACCAGACAGGGGGCAAGCTTTCTTT.

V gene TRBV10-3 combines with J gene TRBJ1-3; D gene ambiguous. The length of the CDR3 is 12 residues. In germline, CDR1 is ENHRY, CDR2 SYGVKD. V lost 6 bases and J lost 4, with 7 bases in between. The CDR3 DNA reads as TGTGCCATCAGCCAGACAGGAAACACCATATATTTT. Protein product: CAISQTGNTIYF.

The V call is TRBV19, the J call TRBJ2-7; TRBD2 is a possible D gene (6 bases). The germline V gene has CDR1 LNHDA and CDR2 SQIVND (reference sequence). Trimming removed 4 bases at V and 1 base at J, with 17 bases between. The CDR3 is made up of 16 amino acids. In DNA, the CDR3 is TGTGCCAGTAGTACGTTAGGGGCAGGGACTTCCTACGAGCAGTACTTC. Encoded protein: CASSTLGAGTSYEQYF. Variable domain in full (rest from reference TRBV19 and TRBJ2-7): DGGITQSPKYLFRKEGQNVTLSCEQNLNHDAMYWYRQDPGQGLRLIYYSQIVNDFQKGDIAEGYSVSREKKESFPLTVTSAQKNPTAFYLCASSTLGAGTSYEQYFGPGTRLTVT.

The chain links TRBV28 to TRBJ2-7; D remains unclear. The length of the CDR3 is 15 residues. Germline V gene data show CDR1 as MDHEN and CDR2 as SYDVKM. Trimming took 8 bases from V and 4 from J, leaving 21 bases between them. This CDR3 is CASAFQGSGGYEQYF. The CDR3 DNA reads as TGTGCCAGCGCTTTCCAAGGAAGTGGCGGATACGAGCAGTACTTC.